Listed below are T cell receptor beta chains from one sample, sequenced in a study of T cell changes during pregnancy in multiple sclerosis. The method was immunoSEQ multiplex PCR; TCRdb's version includes in-frame clones alone and lacks a portion of them. Here the sample spans 35,000 to 50,000 clones, about nine tenths being singletons. Here the sequenced sample was CD4+ T cells from peripheral blood mononuclear cells, taken in the first trimester of pregnancy. These receptors were taken from a female donor with multiple sclerosis, enrolled in a pregnancy study. Both conserved end residues are part of each CDR3. D genes are given only for firm matches. Expanded clones get a size class; other rows say once, few or many, or leave the size out.

V	size	D	J	CDR3	DNA
TRBV27	.	TRBD2	TRBJ2-1	CASRVGLAGEQFF	TGTGCCAGCAGGGTGGGACTAGCAGGTGAGCAGTTCTTC
TRBV7-2	.	.	TRBJ1-2	CASSLAWGSSYTF	TGTGCCAGCAGCTTAGCTTGGGGCAGTTCGTACACCTTC
TRBV5-4	.	.	TRBJ1-5	CASSQQGGLPQHF	TGTGCCAGCAGTCAACAGGGCGGTCTACCCCAGCATTTT
TRBV29-1	.	.	TRBJ2-1	CSVEYNQGDEQFF	TGCAGCGTTGAATATAACCAAGGGGATGAGCAGTTCTTC
TRBV7-3	once	TRBD1	TRBJ2-2	CASSPDGTGVTGELFF	TGTGCCAGCAGCCCTGACGGGACAGGGGTCACCGGGGAGCTGTTTTTT
TRBV4-3	.	.	TRBJ1-1	CASSQEGGAGTEAFF	TGCGCCAGCAGCCAAGAGGGGGGGGCAGGGACTGAAGCTTTCTTT
TRBV6-5	.	TRBD2	TRBJ2-7	CASLGGEIPYEQYF	TGTGCCAGCCTCGGGGGGGAAATCCCCTACGAGCAGTACTTC
TRBV27	.	TRBD1	TRBJ2-7	CASSPTGTGAYEQYF	TGTGCCAGCAGTCCAACCGGGACAGGGGCGTACGAGCAGTACTTC
TRBV6-5	.	.	TRBJ1-2	CASSPDGVGGGYTF	TGTGCCAGCAGCCCCGACGGGGTGGGCGGCGGCTACACCTTC
TRBV19	.	TRBD2	TRBJ2-1	CASSKPGLAGAYEQFF	TGTGCCAGTAGTAAACCCGGGCTAGCGGGAGCCTATGAGCAGTTCTTC
TRBV5-6	few	.	TRBJ1-1	CASSLSQGNTEAFF	TGTGCCAGCAGCTTGAGCCAGGGGAACACTGAAGCTTTCTTT
TRBV19	.	.	TRBJ2-6	CATKTVSGANVLTF	TGTGCCACCAAAACAGTCTCTGGGGCCAACGTCCTGACTTTC
TRBV6-5	.	.	TRBJ2-1	CASSRSGDEQFF	TGTGCCAGCAGCCGCAGCGGCGATGAGCAGTTCTTC
TRBV2	few	.	TRBJ2-7	CASSWDSAYEQYF	TGTGCCAGCAGTTGGGACTCCGCCTACGAGCAGTACTTC
TRBV7-2	.	TRBD1	TRBJ2-7	CASRKQGALSYEQYF	TGTGCCAGCAGGAAGCAGGGGGCGCTTTCCTACGAGCAGTACTTC
TRBV19	.	TRBD1	TRBJ1-2	CASSRQGPTNYGYTF	TGTGCCAGTAGTAGACAGGGGCCTACTAACTATGGCTACACCTTC
TRBV28	.	TRBD1	TRBJ1-2	CASSLGSLGGQGYTF	TGTGCCAGCAGTTTAGGGAGTCTAGGGGGACAGGGCTACACCTTC